This T cell receptor (beta chain) was observed in a study of T cell repertoires in aging, cancer and after chemotherapy (dated by TCRdb to between 2018 and 2021). In terms of the full investigation: Donors were distributed across six age groups ranging from 30 or younger to 70 or older, with at least three individuals included per group. Several million TCR reads were contained in the full dataset. A cohort of 218 cancer patients (approximately 90 with hematological and roughly 120 with solid cancers) was assembled, and 95 to 100 healthy donors were included as a reference group. In the solid tumor group, the paired samples taken before and after chemotherapy came from brain tumor (glioblastoma) patients given temozolomide-based therapy. The study profiled peripheral blood TCR beta repertoires from healthy donors and cancer patients to examine immunoaging and T cell reconstitution after chemotherapy. General study outcomes and caveats: Compared with age-matched healthy donors, untreated patients with either hematological or solid cancers had significantly lower TCR diversity in the blood along with higher clonality. In both cancer cohorts, the median generation probability rose over the chemotherapy interval, which suggests that the repertoire was reconstituted through rebound thymic output. In healthy donors, the drop in TCR diversity with age came mainly from a loss of richness, whereas in cancer patients a loss of evenness also played a part. It was noted by the authors that conclusions about immunological memory after chemotherapy cannot be drawn from the repertoire data.

Comment on this clonotype: Its specific antigen is unknown. No much larger clonotype is one base removed from it; base qualities were not supplied.

TCR beta rearrangements were amplified from genomic DNA extracted from peripheral blood rather than from sorted cells or RNA. Rearranged TRB sequences spanning V, D and J segments were amplified by multiplex touch-down PCR using a mixed TRB-A/B primer pool. Illumina adapters and sample indices were attached to the amplicons in two consecutive PCR reactions using Phusion HS II polymerase. The amplicons were purified from gel with the NucleoSpin Gel and PCR Clean-up kit and then assessed with Qubit and an Agilent 2100 Bioanalyzer. Libraries were sequenced on an Illumina MiSeq using 600-cycle, single-indexed, paired-end runs. Per the original workflow: Processing of the TRB sequences was carried out with MiXCR versions 2.12 and 3.0.5. Each unique CDR3 nucleotide sequence was treated as one clone, and only productive sequences with two or more reads were kept. The repertoire metrics were Shannon diversity, evenness, clonality (defined as one minus evenness), and alpha-parameterized diversity profiles covering alpha 0 to 5. Generation probabilities of clones in paired pre- and post-chemotherapy samples were computed with the IGoR algorithm. TCRdb itself trimmed the public reads at Q25 with fastp, ran MiXCR and retained productive beta chains. Rows merge per CDR3 protein into single entries with the most common DNA and genes. TCRdb, not the authors, supplied the V and J calls. This sample has some 2,500 distinct CDR3 sequences in its table, and about 32% of those were observed once. The ten largest make up over 25% of the sample.

The V and J ends are trimmed by 5 bases and 2 bases, leaving 18 bases between them. The CDR3 measures 16 amino acids from cysteine to phenylalanine. CDR3 DNA is the only sequence kept; it has 48 bases, read in frame from the first base. The TCR comes from a human donor with a solid tumor. Sequencing used blood. The chain couples TRBV12-3 or TRBV12-4 to TRBJ2-5; matching of 6 bases hints at TRBD1 as the D gene. CDR3 protein: CASSPGTGIPQETQYF. The nucleotide sequence is TGTGCCAGCAGTCCCGGAACAGGGATACCACAAGAGACCCAGTACTTC.